This T cell receptor beta chain was sequenced during a study of T-cell memory formation after mild COVID-19 (dated by TCRdb to the early 2020s). Background for the entire study: TCR sequence clusters from the two donors were largely donor specific. The cohort was made up of two young adult volunteers, one female and one male, who were previously healthy. In two donors, T-cell clones that expanded and contracted after mild COVID-19 were tracked by sequencing TCRalpha and TCRbeta repertoires over time. What the authors observed across the whole study: Balanced CD4/CD8 phenotypes were observed for clones contracting from day 15 to 85, whereas a bias towards CD4+ was observed for a second wave of clones expanding from day 15 to 37. Some responding clones were detected in pre-infection memory, suggesting pre-existing cross-reactive memory T cells joined the SARS-CoV-2 response. Contracting CD4+ clones turned up mainly in the CM and EM memory subsets, whereas EMRA was where CD8+ clones were enriched. SARS-CoV-2 specificity of the second-wave clones peaking on day 37 was not confirmed. The study included only a couple of mild cases, and larger cohorts that include severe cases with pre-infection samples were judged to be necessary.

As regards this clonotype: Its antigen is unknown. Per-base qualities were not stored, and no clone one base away is much larger.

Ficoll-Paque density gradient centrifugation was the method used to isolate PBMCs. Instrument on record: Illumina NovaSeq 6000. TCRalpha and TCRbeta cDNA libraries were built by 5'RACE with constant-segment primers, adding sample barcodes and unique molecular identifiers. Trizol reagent was used to extract RNA from every sample. Library amplification was performed in two PCR steps, and a second sample barcode and Illumina TruSeq adapters were introduced in the second step. Sequencing of libraries was performed on an Illumina NovaSeq with 2 x 150 bp paired-end reads. The study's processing was this. Demultiplexing of reads and collapsing into UMI-guided consensus sequences were performed with migec v1.2.7. With mixcr v2.1.11, UMI consensuses were aligned to TRA and TRB V and J templates and assembled into clonotypes. Expanded or contracted clonotypes were those called significant by both edgeR and NoisET, with noise models trained on biological replicates. For edgeR calls, a false discovery rate-adjusted p below 0.01 and a log2 fold-change threshold of 1 were applied. As an exploratory analysis of dynamics, PCA with hierarchical clustering was applied to max-normalized trajectories of the 1000 most abundant clonotypes. Separately sequenced CD4+ and CD8+ repertoires were used to assign a CD4 or CD8 phenotype to each responding clone. TCRdb reprocessing: public reads trimmed at Q25 with fastp, clones called with MiXCR, in-frame beta chains kept. Rows are combined by CDR3 protein, so each entry shows the most common genes and DNA. The V and J calls, along with clone size, are taken from TCRdb and not from the paper's own processing. The sample table lists roughly 350,000 distinct CDR3 sequences, around a fifth of them with a count of one. Under 15% of the sample goes to the ten largest clones.

Material: PBMCs or a T cell subset sorted from them (not recorded which). The receptor's source is an adult woman who had mild COVID-19 (a few samples of this study predate the infection). The sample titles of this study are shuffled in the database, so cell type and time point are left out; the donor was told from shared clones.

The CDR3 region reads CASSQHAGTSSAAFF. The sequenced DNA is TGTGCCAGCAGCCAACACGCCGGGACATCAAGTGCAGCTTTCTTT. The V and J segments used are TRBV3-1 and TRBJ1-1; perhaps TRBD1 is the D gene, with 6 bases matching. CDR1 and CDR2, per the germline V gene (reference sequence), are LGHDT and YNNKEL. Trimming costs V 2 bases and J 10 bases, and their ends lie 20 bases apart. From the cysteine up to the phenylalanine, the CDR3 has a length of 15 residues. Just CDR3 DNA is preserved here, 45 bases in frame from base 1.